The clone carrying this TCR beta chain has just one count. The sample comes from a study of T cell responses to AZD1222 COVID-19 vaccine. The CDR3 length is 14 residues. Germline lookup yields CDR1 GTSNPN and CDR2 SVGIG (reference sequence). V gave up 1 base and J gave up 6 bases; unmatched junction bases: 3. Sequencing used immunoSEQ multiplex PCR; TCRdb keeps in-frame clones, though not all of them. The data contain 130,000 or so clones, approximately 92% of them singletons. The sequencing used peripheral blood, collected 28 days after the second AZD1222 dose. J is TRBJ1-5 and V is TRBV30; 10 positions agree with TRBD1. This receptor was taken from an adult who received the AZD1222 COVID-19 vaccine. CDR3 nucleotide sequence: TGTGCCTGGAGTGCGACAGGGGGCATTCAGCCCCAGCATTTT. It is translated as CAWSATGGIQPQHF.